This T cell receptor (beta chain) was sequenced in a study of cytomegalovirus exposure and HLA in healthy donors. Overall study: Later analysis reported that the approximately 120 validation repertoires shared the platform of the approximately 670 first-cohort repertoires. General study findings and limits: Associated with cytomegalovirus, according to the listing, were 150 to 200 TCR beta chains.

Clones were sequenced by immunoSEQ multiplex PCR, and TCRdb holds only the in-frame ones, with some missing. The sample consists of roughly 250,000 clones, around 89% of them appearing once. This clone was seen a handful of times. No antigen is known for it. Germline lookup yields CDR1 LNHDA and CDR2 SQIVND (reference sequence). V lost 5 bases and J lost 1; bases outside the gene matches: 5. The length of the CDR3 is 16 residues. The clonotype comes from a woman between 18 and 29 years old in good health and CMV-seronegative. Material: PBMCs. The chain is built from TRBV19 and TRBJ1-5; 10 bases match TRBD1. CDR3 sequence (DNA): TGTGCCAGTAGTTCCCGGGACAGGGGAAGCAATCAGCCCCAGCATTTT. Protein sequence: CASSSRDRGSNQPQHF.